The 21 T cell receptor beta chains presented below share a single source sample, sequenced in a study of T cell repertoires in ileal Crohn's disease (dated by TCRdb to about 2019). The protocol used for the library was the immunoSEQ multiplex PCR assay. TCRdb took this table from immuneACCESS and kept in-frame rearrangements with V and J called. Such tables lack part of the clones; where checked against another copy, unresolved V genes explain under half of the gap, and the rest is unexplained. The sample data list around 15,000 clones, and 92% of these were observed just once. 7.1% of the sample is in the top ten clones. The time point label, as the study defines it: inflamed ileum from the surgical specimen. What was sequenced was ileal tissue. These receptors were collected from an adult with Crohn's disease.

Comments on this clone: Other DNA variants within this sample encode the same CDR3. V usage is TRBV5-4 and J usage is TRBJ1-2, with D uncertain. Trimming pared 4 bases from V and 3 bases from J, leaving 10 bases between. This CDR3 spans 13 amino acids. The germline CDR1 and CDR2 sequences are SGHNT and YYREEE (reference sequence). The DNA for the CDR3 is TGTGCCAGCAGCCCGGAGGCCGACTATGGCTACACCTTC. It translates to CASSPEADYGYTF.

This chain links TRBV18 with TRBJ2-6; D gene unclear. The V end lost 6 bases, the J end lost 0 bases, and 15 bases lay between the germline ends. Germline V lookup: CDR1 KGHSH, CDR2 LQKENI. The CDR3 spans 17 residues. CDR3: CASSRLPGHSGANVLTF. In DNA, the CDR3 is TGTGCCAGCTCCCGCCTTCCAGGTCACTCTGGGGCCAACGTCCTGACTTTC.

This clone was detected a few times. The chain has TRBV11-2 and TRBJ2-7, with D maybe TRBD1 (6 bases). The germline CDR1 and CDR2 sequences are SGHAT and FQNNGV. Trimming cost V 7 bases and J 2 bases, with 12 bases left between them. This CDR3 region has 13 residues. CDR3 DNA sequence: TGTGCCAGCAAGAGGTGGACAGCCTACGAGCAGTACTTC. Encoded protein: CASKRWTAYEQYF.

J is TRBJ1-1 and V is TRBV7-9; 8 nucleotides line up with TRBD1. Germline CDR1 SEHNR, CDR2 FQNEAQ (reference sequence). The CDR3 runs to 14 residues. Unmatched junction bases numbered 5, after V lost 4 bases and J lost 4 bases. The CDR3, as DNA: TGTGCCAGCAGCTCCAGGGGGCTACGCACTGAAGCTTTCTTT. This gives the protein CASSSRGLRTEAFF.

V usage is TRBV6-5 and J usage is TRBJ2-7; 7 nucleotides agree with TRBD1. Germline V CDR1 and CDR2: MNHEY, SVGAGI. The V segment lost 6 bases and the J segment 6 bases; nucleotides outside the gene matches: 11. The CDR3 has 14 residues. CDR3 bases: TGTGCCAGCAGCTACGGACAGGCCCTGGGCGAGCAGTACTTC. It is translated as CASSYGQALGEQYF.

This clone was observed a single time. This chain joins TRBV11-1 and TRBJ2-7; the D gene is possibly TRBD1 (6 bases). The CDR3 has 13 residues. Trimming removed 5 bases at V and 3 bases at J, with 11 bases between. The germline V gene encodes CDR1 SGHAT and CDR2 FQDESV (reference sequence). CDR3 DNA sequence: TGTGCCAGCAGCCGGGACATTCACTACGAGCAGTACTTC. It encodes CASSRDIHYEQYF. The complete variable domain, with remaining parts taken from reference TRBV11-1 and TRBJ2-7, reads EAEVAQSPRYKITEKSQAVAFWCDPISGHATLYWYRQILGQGPELLVQFQDESVVDDSQLPKDRFSAERLKGVDSTLKIQPAELGDSAMYLCASSRDIHYEQYFGPGTRLTVT.

The V and J genes are TRBV15 and TRBJ2-1, with 10 bases fitting TRBD2. The junction had 10 bases not matched to a gene; V was cut back by 8 bases and J by 0 bases. The CDR3 covers 17 residues. The germline V gene encodes CDR1 LNHNV and CDR2 YYDKDF (reference sequence). CDR3 amino acids: CATVRTSGLSSYNEQFF. The CDR3 bases are TGTGCCACCGTCCGGACTAGCGGACTAAGCTCCTACAATGAGCAGTTCTTC.

The rearrangement joins TRBV28 to TRBJ1-2; 9 bases match TRBD1. Germline CDR1 MDHEN, CDR2 SYDVKM. The CDR3 is 15 amino acids. V lost 4 bases and J lost 5; bases outside the gene matches: 8. The CDR3 loop reads CASSYSRTGEYGYTF. The CDR3 DNA follows: TGTGCCAGCAGTTACTCCCGGACAGGGGAATATGGCTACACCTTC.

CDR3 region: CASSLSGKETQYF. CDR3 DNA sequence: TGTGCCAGCAGCTTAAGTGGAAAAGAGACCCAGTACTTC. The rearrangement links TRBV7-3 to TRBJ2-5; no clear D gene. Germline CDR1 is SGHTA and CDR2 is FQGTGA. Trimming left V 1 base short and J 3 bases short, with 6 bases between. The CDR3 contains 13 residues.

The chain joins TRBV9 to TRBJ2-3, with D possibly being TRBD2 (5 bases). The CDR3 totals 13 residues. V was clipped by 0 bases and J by 11 bases, with 13 bases between them. Germline assignment: CDR1 SGDLS and CDR2 YYNGEE. CDR3 region: CASSVGPREGQYF. The CDR3 bases are TGTGCCAGCAGCGTAGGCCCAAGAGAGGGGCAGTATTTT.

This chain links TRBV9 with TRBJ2-5; weak D call: TRBD2 (7 bases). The CDR3 length is 15 residues. Looked up from germline, CDR1 is SGDLS and CDR2 is YYNGEE. The V end was cut by 4 bases, the J end by 5 bases, with 18 bases between. CDR3 residues: CASSSYGLGGETQYF. The CDR3 DNA reads as TGTGCCAGCAGCTCTTACGGACTAGGGGGGGAGACCCAGTACTTC.

This chain links TRBV14 with TRBJ2-1; 11 nucleotides agree with TRBD2. Germline CDR1 is SGHDN and CDR2 is FVKESK. Trimming at V came to 4 bases and at J to 7 bases, leaving 6 bases not matched to a gene. The CDR3 runs to 15 residues. CDR3 sequence reads: CASSPRLAGRNEQFF. The CDR3 nucleotides are TGTGCCAGCAGCCCCCGACTAGCGGGGAGGAATGAGCAGTTCTTC. The full variable domain, rest sourced from reference TRBV14 and TRBJ2-1, is EAGVTQFPSHSVIEKGQTVTLRCDPISGHDNLYWYRRVMGKEIKFLLHFVKESKQDESGMPNNRFLAERTGGTYSTLKVQPAELEDSGVYFCASSPRLAGRNEQFFGPGTRLTVL.

This clone was picked up one time. The V gene is TRBV6-1, the J gene TRBJ1-5, with a possible D match to TRBD1 (6 bases). This CDR3 has 15 residues. V shed 0 bases and J shed 5 bases, with 11 bases lying between them. Germline V CDR1 and CDR2: MNHNS, SASEGT. The CDR3: CASSEAYREYQPQHF. Written as DNA, the CDR3 is TGTGCCAGCAGTGAAGCTTACAGGGAATATCAGCCCCAGCATTTT.

The V and J genes are TRBV5-1 and TRBJ1-1, with unresolved D. Trimming shortened V by 2 bases and J by 2 bases, and 7 bases separated the two germline ends. In germline, CDR1 is SGHRS, CDR2 YFSETQ. The CDR3 covers 13 residues. CDR3 sequence (DNA): TGCGCCAGCAGCTTATCCTTAAACACTGAAGCTTTCTTT. Protein: CASSLSLNTEAFF.

This clone was seen just once. The V gene is TRBV7-2, the J gene TRBJ2-5, with 8 bases identical to TRBD2. The CDR3 is 16 residues long. V was pared by 3 bases and J by 1 base, with 7 bases of the junction left unmatched. Germline loops: CDR1 SGHTA, CDR2 FQGNSA. CDR3 loop: CASSFGLASLQETQYF. The CDR3 DNA is TGTGCCAGCAGCTTTGGACTAGCCTCACTCCAAGAGACCCAGTACTTC.

The chain recombines TRBV6-6 with TRBJ1-1; no firm D call. V gave up 6 bases and J gave up 4 bases, with 12 bases separating them. Germline V lookup: CDR1 MNHNY, CDR2 SVGAGI (reference sequence). This CDR3 is built from 13 residues. The CDR3 region has the DNA TGTGCCAGCAGAGACGGTTGGACCACTGAAGCTTTCTTT. Protein product: CASRDGWTTEAFF.

This chain links TRBV4-2 with TRBJ2-7, with 9 bases identical to TRBD2. V trimming: 4 bases; J trimming: 4 bases; junction bases outside the gene matches: 5. Germline V gives CDR1 LGHNA, CDR2 YNFKEQ. The CDR3 runs to 14 residues. The CDR3 DNA follows: TGTGCCAGCAGCCCTCCTAGCGGGGCGTACGAGCAGTACTTC. Amino acid sequence: CASSPPSGAYEQYF.

The chain uses TRBV5-1 and TRBJ1-2; D gene ambiguous. The CDR3 has 14 amino acids. From germline, CDR1 is SGHRS and CDR2 YFSETQ. The V end lost 0 bases, the J end lost 8 bases, and 14 bases lay between the germline ends. CDR3 region: CASSLVVGTDGYTF. The CDR3 DNA is TGCGCCAGCAGCTTGGTCGTGGGAACGGACGGCTACACCTTC. Full variable domain (outside the CDR3, taken from reference TRBV5-1 and TRBJ1-2): KAGVTQTPRYLIKTRGQQVTLSCSPISGHRSVSWYQQTPGQGLQFLFEYFSETQRNKGNFPGRFSGRQFSNSRSEMNVSTLELGDSALYLCASSLVVGTDGYTFGSGTRLTVV.

The V call is TRBV29-1, the J call TRBJ1-1, with D unclear. Germline V gene data show CDR1 as SQVTM and CDR2 as ANQGSEA. The CDR3 totals 11 residues. Trimming took off 6 bases at V and 0 bases at J, with 5 bases between the two ends. In DNA, the CDR3 is TGCAGCGTCATCTTGAACACTGAAGCTTTCTTT. Translation gives CSVILNTEAFF.

The V call is TRBV5-4, the J call TRBJ2-3, with TRBD2 identical over 8 bases. Trimming took 0 bases from V and 7 from J; bases not matched to a gene: 7. CDR1 is SGHNT and CDR2 is YYREEE in the germline V gene (reference sequence). The CDR3 runs 15 residues. This CDR3 reads CASSLDGGGQNTQYF. CDR3 coding DNA: TGTGCCAGCAGCTTGGACGGGGGGGGCCAAAATACGCAGTATTTT.

The gene calls are TRBV19 and TRBJ1-1; a possible D gene is TRBD1 (6 bases). This CDR3 is built from 15 residues. V was pared by 6 bases and J by 5 bases, with 19 bases between. Germline CDR1 reads LNHDA; CDR2 reads SQIVND (reference sequence). The CDR3 nucleotides are TGTGCCAGTAGGCGAAGGGGGGGTCTCCAAACTGAAGCTTTCTTT. Translating it yields CASRRRGGLQTEAFF.